The 10 T cell receptor beta chains in this list originate from one sample, sequenced in a study of cytomegalovirus exposure and HLA in healthy donors. Researchers ran the PCR with 60 Vbeta and 13 Jbeta primers. Sequenced by immunoSEQ multiplex PCR; TCRdb stores in-frame clones only, minus some. This table has about 140,000 clones, around 84% appearing once. Sequencing was carried out using PBMCs. These receptor sequences come from a man aged 50 to 60 in good health and CMV-seronegative.

This clone was recorded once. The sample carries other DNA sequences with the same CDR3. This chain connects TRBV7-9 to TRBJ2-7, with D possibly TRBD1 on 6 matching bases. This CDR3 contains 14 residues. Trimming pared 3 bases from V and 0 bases from J, leaving 9 bases between. CDR1 is SEHNR, CDR2 FQNEAQ, per germline (reference sequence). The CDR3 here is CASSFGGSSYEQYF. The CDR3 coding sequence is TGTGCCAGCAGCTTTGGGGGCAGCTCCTACGAGCAGTACTTC.

With regard to this clone: A read error may account for a junction end that differs from germline. Other DNA sequences in the same sample also yield this CDR3. The chain carries TRBV6-1 and TRBJ1-5, with TRBD1 matching 9 bases. The germline V gene has CDR1 MNHNS and CDR2 SASEGT. This CDR3 contains 14 residues. The CDR3 coding sequence is TGTGCCAGCAACAACAGGGGGCTCAATCAGCCCCAACATTTT. This codes for CASNNRGLNQPQHF.

Concerning this clone itself: The same CDR3 is also encoded by other DNA sequences in this sample. The genes are TRBV18 and TRBJ1-1, with D perhaps matching TRBD1 (6 bases). The CDR3 covers 13 residues. Germline-derived CDR1 and CDR2 are KGHSH and LQKENI. Trimming stripped 3 bases from V and 3 bases from J, with 8 bases between. CDR3 DNA sequence: TGTGCCAGCTCACCGGGACAAGACACTGAAGCTTTCTTT. Its protein is CASSPGQDTEAFF.

The chain carries TRBV6-5 and TRBJ2-7, with D possibly being TRBD1 (6 bases). Germline V lookup: CDR1 MNHEY, CDR2 SVGAGI. V was cut by 6 bases and J by 3 bases, with 15 bases left in between. The CDR3 spans 14 residues. The CDR3 spells CASRPDSTFYEQYF. The CDR3 bases are TGTGCCAGCAGGCCGGACAGCACCTTCTACGAGCAGTACTTC.

This clone was detected only once. This chain joins TRBV10-2 and TRBJ2-5; 9 nucleotides match TRBD2. Germline CDR1 and CDR2: WSHSY and SAAADI. The CDR3 spans 14 residues. V was pared by 2 bases and J by 5 bases, with 3 bases of the junction left unmatched. CDR3: CASSEASGEETQYF. DNA for the CDR3: TGCGCCAGCAGTGAGGCTAGCGGGGAGGAGACCCAGTACTTC.

V is TRBV4-1 and J is TRBJ2-3, with 12 bases fitting TRBD2. The CDR3 sequence is 18 residues long. Germline CDR1 reads MGHRA; CDR2 reads YSYEKL. V shed 4 bases and J 3 bases; nucleotides not matched to a gene: 11. Written as DNA, the CDR3 is TGCGCCAGCAGCCTAGGTACTAGCGGGGGGCCGTCAACAGATACGCAGTATTTT. Translating it yields CASSLGTSGGPSTDTQYF.

The rearrangement links TRBV19 to TRBJ1-1; 7 nucleotides line up with TRBD1. Trimming took 4 bases from V and 5 from J; bases not matched to a gene: 4. The CDR3 loop spans 13 amino acids. Germline lookup yields CDR1 LNHDA and CDR2 SQIVND (reference sequence). CDR3 sequence (DNA): TGTGCCAGTAGTACAGGGACAGTTACTGAAGCTTTCTTT. Protein product: CASSTGTVTEAFF.

This rearrangement joins TRBV4-2 to TRBJ1-6; D ambiguous. The V and J ends lost 0 bases and 10 bases respectively, with 7 bases between them. The CDR3 loop spans 13 amino acids. Germline values: CDR1 LGHNA, CDR2 YNFKEQ. In nucleotides, the CDR3 is TGTGCCAGCAGCCAAGAAGCCGGGTCACCCCTCCACTTT. This codes for CASSQEAGSPLHF.

The chain has TRBV7-8 and TRBJ2-4; D gene ambiguous. V lost 5 bases, J lost 0 bases, and 11 bases lay in between. Germline V gene data show CDR1 as SGHVS and CDR2 as FQNEAQ. The CDR3 extends over 15 amino acids. Here the CDR3 DNA reads TGTGCCAGCAGCCTCGGGTCTCTAGCCAAAAACATTCAGTACTTC. This codes for CASSLGSLAKNIQYF.

The chain carries TRBV19 and TRBJ1-4; 9 bases are a match to TRBD1. Unmatched junction bases numbered 5, after V lost 7 bases and J lost 8 bases. Per the germline V gene, CDR1 is LNHDA and CDR2 is SQIVND (reference sequence). The CDR3 runs to 13 residues. CDR3 in DNA: TGTGCCAGTAAGGGACAGGGAGGAGAAAAACTGTTTTTT. It specifies CASKGQGGEKLFF.